Listed below are T cell receptor beta chains from one sample, sequenced in a study of vaccination and CD4 T cells after COVID-19. TCRdb independently ran MiXCR on the PCR reads; one entry per CDR3 protein. The sample yields some 15,000 distinct CDR3 sequences, approximately 24% seen once. These receptors' targets are unknown. The specimen was CD4+ T cells from blood, cultured in vitro, collected after SARS-CoV-2 vaccination. These receptors were collected from a human donor who had recovered from COVID-19. CDR3s include the opening cysteine and the closing phenylalanine or tryptophan. D genes are given only for firm matches. The listing skips clone size in some rows; elsewhere it reads once, few, many or a size class.

clone size,D gene,J gene,V gene,CDR3 DNA,CDR3 protein
NA,NA,TRBJ2-2,TRBV14,TGTGCCAGCAGCCAAGTACAGGGGAACACCGGGGAGCTGTTTTTT,CASSQVQGNTGELFF
few,TRBD1,TRBJ2-7,TRBV24-1,TGTGCCACCAGTGATTCCGGGACAGGGGGCTACGAGCAGTACTTC,CATSDSGTGGYEQYF
NA,NA,TRBJ1-6,TRBV6-1,TGTGCCAGCAGTCCCGGACAGAGGAATAATTCACCCCTCCACTTT,CASSPGQRNNSPLHF
NA,NA,TRBJ1-1,TRBV30,TGTGCCTGGAGCCGAGACACTGAAGCTTTCTTT,CAWSRDTEAFF
NA,NA,TRBJ1-1,TRBV19,TGTGCCAGTAGTGTGCGGAGGGGGAACACTGAAGCTTTCTTT,CASSVRRGNTEAFF
few,NA,TRBJ1-5,TRBV6-5,TGTGCCAGCAGTTACAGGGAGAATCAGCCCCAGCATTTT,CASSYRENQPQHF
few,NA,TRBJ2-1,TRBV24-1,TGTGCCACCAGTGATCTATTACAGCAGAACCAGTTCTTC,CATSDLLQQNQFF
NA,TRBD2,TRBJ2-5,TRBV7-2,TGTGCCAGCAGCTTAGGGGTAGCGGGCGTCCAAGAGACCCAGTACTTC,CASSLGVAGVQETQYF
NA,NA,TRBJ2-7,TRBV28,TGTGCCAGCAGATCTGGGGGGCAATACGAGCAGTACTTC,CASRSGGQYEQYF
medium-sized,NA,TRBJ2-7,TRBV27,TGTGCCAGCAGCAATACCCGTCCCGGGACGGACTTTCGGCACGAGCAGTACTTC,CASSNTRPGTDFRHEQYF
NA,NA,TRBJ1-6,TRBV2,TGTGCCAGCAGTGAACAGGTCCTCAATAATTCACCCCTCCACTTT,CASSEQVLNNSPLHF
few,TRBD2,TRBJ2-3,TRBV28,TGTGCCAGCAGTTCCTCTAGCGGTTACACAGATACGCAGTATTTT,CASSSSSGYTDTQYF
NA,TRBD1,TRBJ2-7,TRBV7-9,TGTGCCAGCAGCTTAGAAGGGGACAGGGGTTACGAGCAGTACTTC,CASSLEGDRGYEQYF
few,NA,TRBJ2-5,TRBV24-1,TGTGCCACCAGTGATTTTGCTGAGACCCAGTACTTC,CATSDFAETQYF
NA,NA,TRBJ2-3,TRBV5-4,TGTGCCAGCAGCTTCGGACTGACTTGGAATACGCAGTATTTT,CASSFGLTWNTQYF
NA,TRBD2,TRBJ2-7,TRBV5-4,TGTGCCAGCAGGGGACTAGCGGGAAGTGAGCAGTACTTC,CASRGLAGSEQYF
NA,NA,TRBJ2-3,TRBV28,TGTGCCAGCAGTTTCCAGGGGGGGGGTAGGGAGGGCCTCACAGATACGCAGTATTTT,CASSFQGGGREGLTDTQYF
NA,TRBD2,TRBJ2-3,TRBV6-2/TRBV6-3,TGTGCCAGCAGTTTAGCGGGAGCGATGGCCACAGATACGCAGTATTTT,CASSLAGAMATDTQYF
NA,NA,TRBJ1-3,TRBV11-3,TGTGCCAGCAGCTCAGGGAGTGGAAACACCATATATTTT,CASSSGSGNTIYF
NA,NA,TRBJ1-3,TRBV20-1,TGCAGTGCTAGCGGTAAGAACATCGGCTCTGGAAACACCATATATTTT,CSASGKNIGSGNTIYF
NA,TRBD2,TRBJ2-1,TRBV5-1,TGCGCCAGCAGCTCGGTAGCGGGATCTTCCCACAATGAGCAGTTCTTC,CASSSVAGSSHNEQFF
few,NA,TRBJ1-5,TRBV5-5,TGTGCCAGCAGCTTGGTAGGGCCCAGCAATCAGCCCCAGCATTTT,CASSLVGPSNQPQHF
NA,NA,TRBJ2-5,TRBV4-1,TGCGCCAGCAGCCAAGCCCTACGAAGGGTTAGGGAGACCCAGTACTTC,CASSQALRRVRETQYF
NA,TRBD1,TRBJ1-5,TRBV19,TGTGCCAGTAGTATAGGGACAGGGGTCTATAGCTATCAGCCCCAGCATTTT,CASSIGTGVYSYQPQHF
NA,TRBD1,TRBJ1-2,TRBV12-3/TRBV12-4,TGTGCCAGCAGCCATACAGGGGGAAACTATGGCTACACCTTC,CASSHTGGNYGYTF